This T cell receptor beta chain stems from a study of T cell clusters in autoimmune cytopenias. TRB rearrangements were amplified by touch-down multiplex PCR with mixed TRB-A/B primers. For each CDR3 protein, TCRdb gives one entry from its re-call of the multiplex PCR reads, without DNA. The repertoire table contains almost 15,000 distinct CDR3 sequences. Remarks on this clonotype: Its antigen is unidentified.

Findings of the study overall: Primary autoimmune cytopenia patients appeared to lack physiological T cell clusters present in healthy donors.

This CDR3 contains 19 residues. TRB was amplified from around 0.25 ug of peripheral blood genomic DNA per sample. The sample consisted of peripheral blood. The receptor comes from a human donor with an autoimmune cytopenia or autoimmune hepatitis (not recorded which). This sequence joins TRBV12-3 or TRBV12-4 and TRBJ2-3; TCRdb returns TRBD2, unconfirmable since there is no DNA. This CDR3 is CASSLRGGASGTSTDTQYF.